This T cell receptor beta chain is from a study of beta chain features in type 1 diabetes. Study at large: On cell yields, gender and age, patients and healthy donors were similar. Study-wide points: A pattern of fewer insertions and more deletions at VDJ junctions was seen in type 1 diabetes patients. PCR, the amplification step, might favor shorter templates, equally in patients and controls.

V lost 4 bases to trimming and J lost 4 bases; unmatched junction nucleotides: 13. The length of the CDR3 is 17 residues. Germline loops: CDR1 MDHEN, CDR2 SYDVKM. The entirety of the isolated RNA underwent reverse transcription, so expressed TCRB transcripts were sequenced. Sequencing was performed with immunoSEQ multiplex PCR; in TCRdb, only in-frame clones are kept and a portion is missing. The sample has 310,000 or so clones, under 8.5% seen once. Researchers reported sorting CD4+ naive, central memory, regulatory and stem cell-like memory cells via CD45RO/CCR7/CD25/CD127/CD95/CD27. Points on this clone: Its antigen remains unknown.

The genes are TRBV28 and TRBJ1-2, with 9 positions matching TRBD1. The source material was central memory CD4+ T cells from blood. The TCR was taken from a young woman in good health. CDR3 region: CASSSITRTGDGYGYTF. The CDR3 coding sequence is TGTGCCAGCAGTTCAATCACCCGGACAGGGGATGGCTATGGCTACACCTTC.